This passage covers 21 T cell receptor beta chains from one sample sequenced in a study of T cells expressing NK-cell markers. From its re-call of the 5' RACE reads, TCRdb lists each CDR3 protein once, without DNA. This sample's clone table lists roughly 350,000 distinct CDR3 sequences. Material: blood T cells: a sorted CD56 or NKG2C T cell subset, CD4+ or CD8+ T cells, or bulk PBMC T cells (not recorded which). The origin of the receptors is a man between 18 and 69 years old in good health.

The chain joins TRBV5-1 to TRBJ2-7; TCRdb calls TRBD2, which cannot be checked without DNA. The CDR3 consists of 17 residues. Germline assignment: CDR1 SGHRS and CDR2 YFSETQ. The CDR3 reads CASSFTLAGAPSYEQYF.

The chain employs TRBV7-9 and TRBJ1-1. Germline assignment: CDR1 SEHNR and CDR2 FQNEAQ (reference sequence). This CDR3 contains 14 residues. CDR3 sequence: CASSLRQSNTEAFF.

The chain carries TRBV5-1 and TRBJ2-7; TCRdb's D call, TRBD1, is unchecked because there is no DNA. The CDR3 totals 15 residues. Germline values: CDR1 SGHRS, CDR2 YFSETQ. This chain's CDR3 is CASSLGGTAGYEQYF. The full variable domain, rest sourced from reference TRBV5-1 and TRBJ2-7, is KAGVTQTPRYLIKTRGQQVTLSCSPISGHRSVSWYQQTPGQGLQFLFEYFSETQRNKGNFPGRFSGRQFSNSRSEMNVSTLELGDSALYLCASSLGGTAGYEQYFGPGTRLTVT.

The V and J genes are TRBV2 and TRBJ2-3; with no DNA, the TCRdb D assignment of TRBD2 cannot be verified. CDR1 and CDR2 (germline): SNHLY, FYNNEI. The CDR3 sequence is 20 residues long. The CDR3 here is CASSERTSGGAKVVRDTQYF.

J is TRBJ2-5 and V is TRBV2; TCRdb returns TRBD2, unconfirmable since there is no DNA. The CDR3 loop spans 11 amino acids. CDR1 and CDR2 (germline): SNHLY, FYNNEI. CDR3 sequence reads: CASRVAGTQYF. Full variable domain (remainder filled in from reference TRBV2 and TRBJ2-5): EPEVTQTPSHQVTQMGQEVILRCVPISNHLYFYWYRQILGQKVEFLVSFYNNEISEKSEIFDDQFSVERPDGSNFTLKIRSTKLEDSAMYFCASRVAGTQYFGPGTRLLVL.

This chain connects TRBV14 to TRBJ2-3; the TCRdb call, TRBD2, lacks DNA for checking. The germline gives CDR1 SGHDN, CDR2 FVKESK. The CDR3 runs to 15 residues. This CDR3 is CASSPTQGRTDTQYF.

This chain uses TRBV7-9 with TRBJ2-5; TCRdb names TRBD1, which stays unverified in the absence of DNA. This CDR3 comprises 16 residues. Per germline, CDR1 SEHNR and CDR2 FQNEAQ (reference sequence). The CDR3: CASSLAGGGHQETQYF.

V usage is TRBV2 and J usage is TRBJ2-2; TCRdb designates TRBD2, a call that cannot be tested without DNA. The CDR3 has 18 residues. Per germline, CDR1 SNHLY and CDR2 FYNNEI. The chain's CDR3 is CASSDLLAGVSNTGELFF.

This rearrangement joins TRBV19 to TRBJ2-7; TCRdb outputs TRBD2, but without DNA this stays unchecked. The CDR3 has 15 residues. Germline values: CDR1 LNHDA, CDR2 SQIVND (reference sequence). CDR3 region: CASSIRGAATYEQYF.

The chain links TRBV20-1 to TRBJ1-6; TCRdb's D call of TRBD1 is untestable without DNA. The CDR3 totals 16 residues. CDR1 is DFQATT, CDR2 SNEGSKA, per germline (reference sequence). CDR3: CSARRQASSYNSPLHF.

The chain uses TRBV21-1 and TRBJ2-7; the D gene TCRdb calls, TRBD1, cannot be checked with no DNA. TRBV21-1 is a listed pseudogene. CDR3 length equals 15 residues. The CDR3 sequence: CASSIRDRVSYEQYF.

The J gene is TRBJ1-6, the V gene TRBV6-5. CDR1 and CDR2 (germline): MNHEY, SVGAGI. CDR3 size: 12 residues. The chain's CDR3 is CASGDYNSPLHF.

The rearrangement uses TRBV6-1 and TRBJ2-4; TCRdb's assignment of TRBD1 cannot be checked, as there is no DNA. Germline values: CDR1 MNHNS, CDR2 SASEGT. The length of the CDR3 is 16 residues. CDR3: CATAGTGAVTKNIQYF.

The gene calls are TRBV5-6 and TRBJ1-1. The CDR3 runs to 12 residues. Germline CDR1 and CDR2: SGHDT and YYEEEE. The CDR3 spells CASSYRVTRAFF.

This chain uses TRBV6-5 with TRBJ2-3; the TRBD2 assignment by TCRdb is unverifiable without DNA. The CDR3 consists of 17 residues. Germline V gene data show CDR1 as MNHEY and CDR2 as SVGAGI. The CDR3: CASSYSIAGGGSDTQYF.

This rearrangement joins TRBV19 to TRBJ1-1; TCRdb's D call of TRBD1 is untestable without DNA. Per germline, CDR1 LNHDA and CDR2 SQIVND (reference sequence). The CDR3 covers 13 residues. CDR3 amino acids: CASSITGRNEAFF.

This rearrangement joins TRBV2 to TRBJ2-3; TCRdb's D call, TRBD2, is unchecked because there is no DNA. Germline V gene lookup returns CDR1 SNHLY and CDR2 FYNNEI. CDR3 size: 17 residues. The CDR3 reads CASRLSSGGARADTQYF.

The chain links TRBV5-1 to TRBJ2-2. CDR1 SGHRS and CDR2 YFSETQ come from the germline V gene. The CDR3 spans 16 residues. The CDR3 spells CASSLAPTGGTGELFF.

The rearrangement uses TRBV9 and TRBJ2-2; TCRdb's D call, TRBD2, is unchecked because there is no DNA. CDR1 and CDR2 (germline): SGDLS, YYNGEE. There are 16 residues in the CDR3. The CDR3: CASSVSSGGGTGELFF.

The chain uses TRBV3-1 and TRBJ2-5; TCRdb gives TRBD1 as the D gene, but with no DNA this cannot be confirmed. Germline values: CDR1 LGHDT, CDR2 YNNKEL (reference sequence). This CDR3 spans 15 amino acids. CDR3 residues: CASTRTPRGQETQYF.

The chain couples TRBV18 to TRBJ2-7. Germline V gene sequence: CDR1 KGHSH, CDR2 LQKENI. The CDR3 is made up of 13 amino acids. CDR3 in amino acids: CASSPDSRYEQYF.